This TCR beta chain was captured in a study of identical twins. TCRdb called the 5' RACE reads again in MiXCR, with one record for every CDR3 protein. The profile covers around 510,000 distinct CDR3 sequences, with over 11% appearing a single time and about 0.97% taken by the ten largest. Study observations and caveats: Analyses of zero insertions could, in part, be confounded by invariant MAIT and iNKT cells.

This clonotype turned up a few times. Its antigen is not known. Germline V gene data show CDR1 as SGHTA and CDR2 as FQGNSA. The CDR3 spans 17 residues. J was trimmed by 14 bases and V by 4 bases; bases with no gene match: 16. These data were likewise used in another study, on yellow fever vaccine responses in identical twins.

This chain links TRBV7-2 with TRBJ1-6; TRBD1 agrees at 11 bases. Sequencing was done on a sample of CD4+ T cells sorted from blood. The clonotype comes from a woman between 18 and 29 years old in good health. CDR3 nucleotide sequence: TGTGCCAGCAGCTCAGTCTTGGGACAGGGGGGAGGACGGGCCCTCCACTTT. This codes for CASSSVLGQGGGRALHF. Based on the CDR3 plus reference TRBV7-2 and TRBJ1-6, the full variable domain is GAGVSQSPSNKVTEKGKDVELRCDPISGHTALYWYRQSLGQGLEFLIYFQGNSAPDKSGLPSDRFSAERTGGSVSTLTIQRTQQEDSAVYLCASSSVLGQGGGRALHFGNGTRLTVT.